Below, one T cell receptor beta chain is given with its context. Individuals aged roughly 18 to 95 years were recruited from roughly 23 US areas. Cohort allocation depended upon clinical history that participants reported. The sample is drawn from a study of blood T cell repertoires in COVID-19. As for the study in general: Specimens from acute and convalescent COVID-19 originated in the United States, Italy and Spain. T cells, B-cell-depleted T cells, or PBMCs provided the cDNA or gDNA that served as material.

CDR3 length: 13 residues. V shed 7 bases and J shed 1 base, with 11 bases lying between them. The germline V gene encodes CDR1 LGHDT and CDR2 YNNKEL (reference sequence). Produced via immunoSEQ multiplex PCR; TCRdb's table is partial and in-frame only. The table has about 360,000 clones, more than 70% seen once; the top ten hold around 1.9%. The receptor comes from a man between 40 and 49 years old in a cohort exposed to, infected with or recovered from COVID-19 (not recorded which). The sequenced sample was PBMCs or T cells enriched from blood (not recorded which). This rearrangement joins TRBV3-1 (or the pseudogene TRBV3-2) to TRBJ2-7; a weak D match, TRBD1 (5 bases). The CDR3 sequence: CASTRANSYEQYF. DNA of the CDR3: TGTGCCAGCACCAGGGCCAATTCCTACGAGCAGTACTTC.